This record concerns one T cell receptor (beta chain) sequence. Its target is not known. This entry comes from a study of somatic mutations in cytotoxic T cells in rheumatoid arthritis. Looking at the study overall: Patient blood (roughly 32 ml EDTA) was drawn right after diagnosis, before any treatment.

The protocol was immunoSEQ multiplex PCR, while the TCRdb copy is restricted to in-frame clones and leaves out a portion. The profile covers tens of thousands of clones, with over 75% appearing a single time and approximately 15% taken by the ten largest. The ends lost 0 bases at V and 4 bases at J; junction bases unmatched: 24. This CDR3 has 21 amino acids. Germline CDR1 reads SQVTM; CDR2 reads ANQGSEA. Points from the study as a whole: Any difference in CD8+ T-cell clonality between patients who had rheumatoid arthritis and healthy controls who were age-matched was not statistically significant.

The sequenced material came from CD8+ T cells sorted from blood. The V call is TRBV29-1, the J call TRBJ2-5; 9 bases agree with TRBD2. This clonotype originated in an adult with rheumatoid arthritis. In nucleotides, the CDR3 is TGCAGCGTTGAAGATTGGCTAGCGGGACCCCCGTCCCGACGCCCTTTAGAGACCCAGTACTTC. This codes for CSVEDWLAGPPSRRPLETQYF. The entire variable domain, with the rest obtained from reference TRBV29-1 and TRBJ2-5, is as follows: SAVISQKPSRDICQRGTSLTIQCQVDSQVTMMFWYRQQPGQSLTLIATANQGSEATYESGFVIDKFPISRPNLTFSTLTVSNMSPEDSSIYLCSVEDWLAGPPSRRPLETQYFGPGTRLLVL.